The rows below give T cell receptor beta chains drawn from one sample of a study of blood T cell repertoires in COVID-19. Libraries were prepared by immunoSEQ multiplex PCR; TCRdb keeps only in-frame clonotypes and omits some of them. Of 200,000 to 300,000 clones listed, about 90% were seen once; the top ten hold about 3.3%. Sequencing input: PBMCs or T cells enriched from blood (not recorded which). The source of these receptors is a woman aged 35 to 49 with acute COVID-19. The CDR3 runs from the conserved cysteine through the conserved F or W. The D gene is left open where the match is weak. Rows may omit the clone size; those that give it use once, few, many or a size class.

>TRBV6-5|NA|NA|TRBJ2-7
TGTGCCAGCAGTTACGCAGGATACGAGCAGTACTTC
CASSYAGYEQYF
>TRBV15|TRBD2|NA|TRBJ2-1
TGTGCCACCAGCAGAGATCCCAAAGTGGGACTAGCGGCCTTCAATGAGCAGTTCTTC
CATSRDPKVGLAAFNEQFF
>TRBV19|NA|few|TRBJ1-2
TGTGCCAGTAGTATAAGCGGGCTGCACTATGGCTACACCTTC
CASSISGLHYGYTF
>TRBV5-1|NA|NA|TRBJ2-2
TGCGCCAGCAGCTTGGTTGGAGGGGATGGCGGGGAGCTGTTTTTT
CASSLVGGDGGELFF
>TRBV3-1/TRBV3-2|TRBD2|NA|TRBJ2-1
TGTGCCAGCAGCAAGGCCCCTAGCGGCTACAATGAGCAGTTCTTC
CASSKAPSGYNEQFF
>TRBV7-6|TRBD2|NA|TRBJ2-5
TGTGCCAGCAGCTTATTGGGCTCGAAGCGGGGCCAAGAGACCCAGTACTTC
CASSLLGSKRGQETQYF
>TRBV7-8|TRBD2|NA|TRBJ2-7
TGTGCCAGCAGCTCTAAGCGGGGTAACTCCTACGAGCAGTACTTC
CASSSKRGNSYEQYF
>TRBV11-3|NA|NA|TRBJ1-6
TGTGCCAGCAGCCCACACCCCCCAGGCACCTATAATTCACCCCTCCACTTT
CASSPHPPGTYNSPLHF
>TRBV29-1|NA|NA|TRBJ2-7
TGCAGCGTTGTAGCCGAGACGGAATCCCCCTACGAGCAGTACTTC
CSVVAETESPYEQYF
>TRBV4-1|TRBD1|NA|TRBJ2-3
TGCGCCAGCAGCACGGGACAGGGATTAGATACGCAGTATTTT
CASSTGQGLDTQYF
>TRBV3-1/TRBV3-2|NA|NA|TRBJ1-2
TGTGCCAGCAGCCGCAGGGGTAGCGGCTACACCTTC
CASSRRGSGYTF
>TRBV15|TRBD2|NA|TRBJ2-5
TGTGCCACCAGCGGGGCCCTAGCGGACCAAGAGACCCAGTACTTC
CATSGALADQETQYF
>TRBV25-1|TRBD1|NA|TRBJ2-7
TGTGCCAGCAGAGCCTCAACAGGGGGCGAGCAGTACTTC
CASRASTGGEQYF